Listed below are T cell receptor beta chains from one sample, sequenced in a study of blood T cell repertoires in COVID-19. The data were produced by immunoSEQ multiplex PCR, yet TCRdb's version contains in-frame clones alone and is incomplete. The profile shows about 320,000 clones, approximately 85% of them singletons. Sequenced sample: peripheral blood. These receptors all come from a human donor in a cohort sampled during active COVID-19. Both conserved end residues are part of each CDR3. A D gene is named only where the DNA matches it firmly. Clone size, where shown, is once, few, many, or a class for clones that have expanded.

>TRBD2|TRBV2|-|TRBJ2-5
TGTGCCAGCAGTGAACTGGGGAGGGCTTTAGGAGAGACCCAGTACTTC
CASSELGRALGETQYF
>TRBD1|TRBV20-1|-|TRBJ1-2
TGCAGTGCTAGTGACCTCAGAGGGGGCCTCGATGGCTACACCTTC
CSASDLRGGLDGYTF
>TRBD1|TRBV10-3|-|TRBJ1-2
TGTGCCATCACCGCCGGGACAGGGGGCCCTAACTATGGCTACACCTTC
CAITAGTGGPNYGYTF
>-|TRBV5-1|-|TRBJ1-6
TGCGCCAGCAGATCCACAGGAATGAGGTCACCCCTCCACTTT
CASRSTGMRSPLHF
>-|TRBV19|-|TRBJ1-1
TGTGCCAGTCGCCTGGGGGGGAGCACTGAAGCTTTCTTT
CASRLGGSTEAFF
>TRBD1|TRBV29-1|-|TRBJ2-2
TGCAGCGTTGGCGGGACAGGGGCGGGGGAGCTGTTTTTT
CSVGGTGAGELFF
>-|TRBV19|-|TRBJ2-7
TGTGCCAGTAGAACGGGGTACGAGCAGTACTTC
CASRTGYEQYF
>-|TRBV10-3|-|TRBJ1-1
TGTGCCATCAGGGGAGGTTTGAACACTGAAGCTTTCTTT
CAIRGGLNTEAFF
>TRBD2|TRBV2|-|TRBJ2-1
TGTGCCAGCAGTGAAGCGGGACTAGCCCACAATGAGCAGTTCTTC
CASSEAGLAHNEQFF
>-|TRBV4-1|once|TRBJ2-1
TGCGCCAGCAGCCACCTGAGAACCAGGGGCCCGCTGTACAATGAGCAGTTCTTC
CASSHLRTRGPLYNEQFF
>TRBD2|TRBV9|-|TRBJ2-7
TGTGCCAGCAGCGTGGAATCTAGCGGGTCCTACGAGCAGTACTTC
CASSVESSGSYEQYF
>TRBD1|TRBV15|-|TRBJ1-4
TGTGCCACCAGCAAAGGACAGGTCGCAACTAATGAAAAACTGTTTTTT
CATSKGQVATNEKLFF
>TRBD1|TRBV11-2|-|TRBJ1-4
TGTGCCAGCAGCTACACAGGGGGGGACGAAAAACTGTTTTTT
CASSYTGGDEKLFF
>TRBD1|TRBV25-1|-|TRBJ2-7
TGTGCCAGCAGTGAAGAGGGGGACAGCTCCTACGAGCAGTACTTC
CASSEEGDSSYEQYF
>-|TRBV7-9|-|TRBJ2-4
TGTGCCAGCAGTATGACAGGTTCGGCCAAAAACATTCGGTACTTC
CASSMTGSAKNIRYF
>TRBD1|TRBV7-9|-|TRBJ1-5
TGTGCCAGCAGCTTGGAGGGACAGCTGAATCAGCCCCAGCATTTT
CASSLEGQLNQPQHF
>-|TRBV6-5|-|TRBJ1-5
TGTGCCAGTTCTGGGCAGGTGGGTCAGCCCCAGCATTTT
CASSGQVGQPQHF
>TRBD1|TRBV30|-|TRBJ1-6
TGTGCCTGGAGGTACTTATCTTCCCCACAGGGGCAGGCTCGGTCACCCCTCCACTTT
CAWRYLSSPQGQARSPLHF
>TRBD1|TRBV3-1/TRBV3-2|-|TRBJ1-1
TGTGCCAGCAGCCTACGGACAGGAGTAGCTTTCTTT
CASSLRTGVAFF
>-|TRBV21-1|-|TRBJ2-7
TGTGCCAGCAGCAGGCCGACACACTCCTACGAGCAGTACTTC
CASSRPTHSYEQYF
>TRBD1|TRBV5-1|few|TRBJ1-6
TGCGCCAGCAGCTTGAGCGGACAGGCAAGCTCCTATAATTCACCCCTCCACTTT
CASSLSGQASSYNSPLHF
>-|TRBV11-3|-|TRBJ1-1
TGTGCCAGCAGCTTATCTGGCGGGAACACTGAAGCTTTCTTT
CASSLSGGNTEAFF
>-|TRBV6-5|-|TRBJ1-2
TGTGCCAGCAGCCCCCGCAGGGAGGACTATGGCTACACCTTC
CASSPRREDYGYTF
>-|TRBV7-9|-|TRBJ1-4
TGTGCCAGCAGCTTTACAGCCTCAACTAATGAAAAACTGTTTTTT
CASSFTASTNEKLFF
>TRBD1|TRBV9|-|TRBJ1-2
TGTGCCAGCAGCCCACCCACAGGGGGCTATGGCTACACCTTC
CASSPPTGGYGYTF
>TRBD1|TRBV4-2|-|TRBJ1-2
TGTGCCAGCAGCCAAGAACTGACAGGGTCTAACTATGGCTACACCTTC
CASSQELTGSNYGYTF
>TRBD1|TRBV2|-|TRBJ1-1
TGTGCCAGCAAGAAAGAGACAGGGGCCACTGAAGCTTTCTTT
CASKKETGATEAFF
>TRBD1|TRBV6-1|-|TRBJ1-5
TGTGCCAGCAGTGAGGCTACAGGGGATTCTGGGCAGCCCCAGCATTTT
CASSEATGDSGQPQHF
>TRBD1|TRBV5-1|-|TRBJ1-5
TGCGCCAGCAGTCCAGACAGGGGGTCTCAGCCCCAGCATTTT
CASSPDRGSQPQHF
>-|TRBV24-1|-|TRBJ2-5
TGTGCCACCAGTGATTTTCAGGGGACAGAGACCCAGTACTTC
CATSDFQGTETQYF
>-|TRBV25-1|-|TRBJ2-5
TGTGCCAGCAGTGCAACCTCGCAGGAATCACCTCAAGAGACCCAGTACTTC
CASSATSQESPQETQYF
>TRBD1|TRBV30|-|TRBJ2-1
TGTGCCTGGGGACAGGGGACCGGCAATGAGCAGTTCTTC
CAWGQGTGNEQFF
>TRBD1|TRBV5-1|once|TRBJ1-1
TGCGCCAGCAGCTTTTCAGGGGGCCCGAACACTGAAGCTTTCTTT
CASSFSGGPNTEAFF
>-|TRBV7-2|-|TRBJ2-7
TGTGCCAGCAGCTTAGTTTATTCGGGGGATACCTACGAGCAGTACTTC
CASSLVYSGDTYEQYF
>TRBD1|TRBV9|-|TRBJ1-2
TGTGCCAGACAGGGGGAGATAGGGTACTATGGCTACACCTTC
CARQGEIGYYGYTF
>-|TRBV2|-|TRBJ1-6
TGTGCCAGCAGTGAATGGGCCCAGTTTAATTCACCCCTCCACTTT
CASSEWAQFNSPLHF
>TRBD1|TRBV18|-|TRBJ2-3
TGTGCCAGCTCACCAGCACAGGGGGCAAGAGATACGCAGTATTTT
CASSPAQGARDTQYF
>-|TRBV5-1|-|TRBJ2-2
TGCGCCAGCAGCCCAGTAGGGGGTCAACTCACCGGGGAGCTGTTTTTT
CASSPVGGQLTGELFF
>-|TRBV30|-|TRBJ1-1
TGTGCCTGGAGATGGCAACCGAACACTGAAGCTTTCTTT
CAWRWQPNTEAFF
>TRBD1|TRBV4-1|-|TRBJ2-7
TGCGCCAGCAGCCAAGAACCGGGACAGAAAGCCCTCGAGCAGTACTTC
CASSQEPGQKALEQYF
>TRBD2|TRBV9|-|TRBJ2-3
TGTGCCAGCAGCGCGGGGGGGGCTCCCCGGGATACGCAGTATTTT
CASSAGGAPRDTQYF
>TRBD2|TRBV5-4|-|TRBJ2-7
TGTGCCAGCAGCTCCAACCGGGGGGACGAGCAGTACTTC
CASSSNRGDEQYF
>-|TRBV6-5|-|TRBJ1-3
TGTGCCAGCAGCTCCGCAGGGATTGGAAACACCATATATTTT
CASSSAGIGNTIYF
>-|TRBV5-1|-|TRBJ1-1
TGCGCCAGCAGCTTGGACTCCACTGAAGCTTTCTTT
CASSLDSTEAFF
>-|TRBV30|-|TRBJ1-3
TGTGCCTGGAGCCCAGGGAATTCTGGAAACACCATATATTTT
CAWSPGNSGNTIYF